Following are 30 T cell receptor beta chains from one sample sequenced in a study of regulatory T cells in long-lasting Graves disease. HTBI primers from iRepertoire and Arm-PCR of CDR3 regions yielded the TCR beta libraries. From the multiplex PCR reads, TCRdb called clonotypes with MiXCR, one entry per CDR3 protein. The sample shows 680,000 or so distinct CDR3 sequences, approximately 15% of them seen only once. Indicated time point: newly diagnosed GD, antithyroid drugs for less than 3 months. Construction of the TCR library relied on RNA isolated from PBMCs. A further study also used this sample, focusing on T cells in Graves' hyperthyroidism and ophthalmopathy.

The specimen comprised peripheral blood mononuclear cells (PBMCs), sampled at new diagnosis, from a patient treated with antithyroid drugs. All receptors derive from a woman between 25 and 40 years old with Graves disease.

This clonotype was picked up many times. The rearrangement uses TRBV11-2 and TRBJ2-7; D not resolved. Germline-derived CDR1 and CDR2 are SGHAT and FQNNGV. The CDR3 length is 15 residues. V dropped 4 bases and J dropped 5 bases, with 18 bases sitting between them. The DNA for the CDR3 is TGTGCCAGCAGCTCCGGGCCAAACCCAACCCACGAGCAGTACTTC. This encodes CASSSGPNPTHEQYF. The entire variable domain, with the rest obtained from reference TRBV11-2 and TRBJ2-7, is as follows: EAGVAQSPRYKIIEKRQSVAFWCNPISGHATLYWYQQILGQGPKLLIQFQNNGVVDDSQLPKDRFSAERLKGVDSTLKIQPAKLEDSAVYLCASSSGPNPTHEQYFGPGTRLTVT.

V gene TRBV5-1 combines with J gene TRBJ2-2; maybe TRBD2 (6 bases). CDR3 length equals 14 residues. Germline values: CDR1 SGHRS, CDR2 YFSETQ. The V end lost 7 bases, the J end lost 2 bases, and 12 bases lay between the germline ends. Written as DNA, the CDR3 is TGCGCCAGCCGGGAGTGGGGAAACACCGGGGAGCTGTTTTTT. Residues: CASREWGNTGELFF.

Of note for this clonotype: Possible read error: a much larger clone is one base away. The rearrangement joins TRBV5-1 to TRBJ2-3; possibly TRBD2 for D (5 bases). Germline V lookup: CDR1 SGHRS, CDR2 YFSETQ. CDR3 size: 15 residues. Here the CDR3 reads CASGLRVGSTDTQYF. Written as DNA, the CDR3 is TGCGCCAGCGGCTTGCGGGTTGGTTCCACAGATACGCAGTATTTT.

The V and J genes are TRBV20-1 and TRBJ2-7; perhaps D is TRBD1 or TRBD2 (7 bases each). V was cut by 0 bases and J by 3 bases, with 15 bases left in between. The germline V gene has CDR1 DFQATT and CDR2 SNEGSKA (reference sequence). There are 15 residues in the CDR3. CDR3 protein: CSARDLQGGYYEQYF. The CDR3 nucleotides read TGCAGTGCTAGAGATCTCCAGGGGGGGTACTACGAGCAGTACTTC.

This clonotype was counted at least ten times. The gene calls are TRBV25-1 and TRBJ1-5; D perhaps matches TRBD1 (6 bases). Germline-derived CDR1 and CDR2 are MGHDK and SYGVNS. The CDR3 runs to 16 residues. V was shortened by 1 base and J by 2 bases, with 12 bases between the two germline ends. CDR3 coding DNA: TGTGCCAGCAGTGAATGGGGGCCCGACGGCAATCAGCCCCAGCATTTT. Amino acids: CASSEWGPDGNQPQHF.

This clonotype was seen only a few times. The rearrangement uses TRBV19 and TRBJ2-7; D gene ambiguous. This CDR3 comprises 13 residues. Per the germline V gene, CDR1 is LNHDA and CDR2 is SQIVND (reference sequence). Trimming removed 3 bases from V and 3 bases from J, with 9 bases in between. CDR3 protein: CASSISLYYEQYF. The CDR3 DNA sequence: TGTGCCAGTAGTATTTCCCTTTACTACGAGCAGTACTTC.

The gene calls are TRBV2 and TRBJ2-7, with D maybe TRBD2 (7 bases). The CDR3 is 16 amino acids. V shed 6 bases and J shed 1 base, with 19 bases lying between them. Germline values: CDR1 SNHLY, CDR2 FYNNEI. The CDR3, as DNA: TGTGCCAGCAGCCTACGGGGGGCTAGCAGTTCCTACGAGCAGTACTTC. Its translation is CASSLRGASSSYEQYF.

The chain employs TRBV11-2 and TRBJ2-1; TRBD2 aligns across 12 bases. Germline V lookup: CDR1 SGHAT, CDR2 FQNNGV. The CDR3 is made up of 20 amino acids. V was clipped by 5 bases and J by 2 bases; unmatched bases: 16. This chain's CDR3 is CASSQEWGGLAGGPYNEQFF. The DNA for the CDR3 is TGTGCCAGCAGCCAAGAATGGGGTGGCCTAGCGGGAGGGCCCTACAATGAGCAGTTCTTC.

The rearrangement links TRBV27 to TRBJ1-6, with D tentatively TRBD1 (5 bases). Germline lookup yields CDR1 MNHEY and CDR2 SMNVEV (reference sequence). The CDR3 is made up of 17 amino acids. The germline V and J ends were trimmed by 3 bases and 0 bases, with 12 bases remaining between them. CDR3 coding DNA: TGTGCCAGCAGTTTTGGGGCCTTAAGCTCCTATAATTCACCCCTCCACTTT. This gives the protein CASSFGALSSYNSPLHF.

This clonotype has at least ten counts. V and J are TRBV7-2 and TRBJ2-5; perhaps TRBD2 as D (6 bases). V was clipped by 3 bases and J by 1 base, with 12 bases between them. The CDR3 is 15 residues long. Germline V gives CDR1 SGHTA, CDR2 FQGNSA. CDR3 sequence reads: CASSFGGTLQETQYF. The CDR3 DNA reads TGTGCCAGCAGCTTTGGCGGGACTCTCCAAGAGACCCAGTACTTC.

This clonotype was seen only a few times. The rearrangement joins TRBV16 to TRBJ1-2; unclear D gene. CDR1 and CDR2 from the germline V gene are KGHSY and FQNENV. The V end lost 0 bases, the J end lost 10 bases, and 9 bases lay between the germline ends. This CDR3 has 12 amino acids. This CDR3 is CASSQSVDDYTF. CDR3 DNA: TGTGCCAGCAGCCAATCTGTGGATGACTACACCTTC.

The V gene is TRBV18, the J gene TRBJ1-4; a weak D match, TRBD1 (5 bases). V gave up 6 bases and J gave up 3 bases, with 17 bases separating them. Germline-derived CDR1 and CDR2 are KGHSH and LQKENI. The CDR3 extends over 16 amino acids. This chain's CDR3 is CASSNRAGRANEKLFF. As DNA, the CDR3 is TGTGCCAGCTCCAACCGAGCAGGGCGGGCTAATGAAAAACTGTTTTTT. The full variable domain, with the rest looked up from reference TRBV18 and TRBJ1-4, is NAGVMQNPRHLVRRRGQEARLRCSPMKGHSHVYWYRQLPEEGLKFMVYLQKENIIDESGMPKERFSAEFPKEGPSILRIQQVVRGDSAAYFCASSNRAGRANEKLFFGSGTQLSVL.

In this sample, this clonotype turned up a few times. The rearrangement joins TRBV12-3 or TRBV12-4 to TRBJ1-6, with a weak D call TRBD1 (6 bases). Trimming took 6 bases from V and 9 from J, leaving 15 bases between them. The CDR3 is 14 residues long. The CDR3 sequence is CASSEGGRTSPLHF. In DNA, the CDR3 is TGTGCCAGCAGCGAGGGGGGTAGAACTTCACCCCTCCACTTT.

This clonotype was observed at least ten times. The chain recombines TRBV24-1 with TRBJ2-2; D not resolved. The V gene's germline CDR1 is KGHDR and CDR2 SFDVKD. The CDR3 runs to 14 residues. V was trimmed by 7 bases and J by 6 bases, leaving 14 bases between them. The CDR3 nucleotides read TGTGCCACCAGCCCCCCAAGAGAGTCCGGGGAGCTGTTTTTT. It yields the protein CATSPPRESGELFF.

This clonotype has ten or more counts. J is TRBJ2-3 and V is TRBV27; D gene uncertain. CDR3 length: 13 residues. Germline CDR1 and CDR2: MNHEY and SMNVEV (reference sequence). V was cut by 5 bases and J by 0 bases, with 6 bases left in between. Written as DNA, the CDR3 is TGTGCCAGCAGTGTCAGAAGCACAGATACGCAGTATTTT. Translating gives CASSVRSTDTQYF.

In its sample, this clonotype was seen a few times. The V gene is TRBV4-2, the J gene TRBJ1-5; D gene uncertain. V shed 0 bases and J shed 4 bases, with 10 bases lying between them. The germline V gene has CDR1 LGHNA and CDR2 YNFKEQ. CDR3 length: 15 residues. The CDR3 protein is CASSQDLRPNQPQHF. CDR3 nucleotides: TGTGCCAGCAGCCAAGATCTCCGCCCGAATCAGCCCCAGCATTTT.

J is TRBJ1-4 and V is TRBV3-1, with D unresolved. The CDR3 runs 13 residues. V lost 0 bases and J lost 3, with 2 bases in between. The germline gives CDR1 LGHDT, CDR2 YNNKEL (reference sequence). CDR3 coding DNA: TGTGCCAGCAGCCAAGACCCTAATGAAAAACTGTTTTTT. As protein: CASSQDPNEKLFF.

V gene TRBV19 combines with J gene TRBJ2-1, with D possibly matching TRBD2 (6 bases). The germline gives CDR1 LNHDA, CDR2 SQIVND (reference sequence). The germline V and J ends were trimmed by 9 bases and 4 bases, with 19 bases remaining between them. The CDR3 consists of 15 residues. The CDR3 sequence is CASSRGLAEYNEQFF. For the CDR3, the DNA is TGTGCCAGCAGCCGGGGTTTAGCGGAATACAATGAGCAGTTCTTC.

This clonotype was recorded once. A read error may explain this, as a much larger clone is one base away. Here the CDR3 reads CASSHMGSSETQYF. CDR3 in DNA: TGTGCCAGCAGCCACATGGGCAGCTCAGAGACCCAGTACTTC. The chain recombines TRBV7-9 with TRBJ2-5; unclear D gene. CDR3 size: 14 residues. V lost 5 bases and J lost 4, with 14 bases in between. CDR1 and CDR2 from the germline V gene are SEHNR and FQNEAQ (reference sequence).

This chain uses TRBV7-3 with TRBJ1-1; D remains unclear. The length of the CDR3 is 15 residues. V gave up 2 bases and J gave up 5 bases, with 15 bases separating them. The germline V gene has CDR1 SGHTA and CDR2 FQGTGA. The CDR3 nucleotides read TGTGCCAGCAGCTTAGAAGTCGGGGTTCGGACTGAAGCTTTCTTT. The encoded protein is CASSLEVGVRTEAFF.

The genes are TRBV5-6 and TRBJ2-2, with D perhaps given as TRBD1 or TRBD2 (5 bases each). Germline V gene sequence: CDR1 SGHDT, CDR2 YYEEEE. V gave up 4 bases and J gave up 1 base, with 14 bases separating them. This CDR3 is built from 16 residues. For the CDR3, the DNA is TGTGCCAGCAGCCAACCCGAGGGGTGGAACACCGGGGAGCTGTTTTTT. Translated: CASSQPEGWNTGELFF.

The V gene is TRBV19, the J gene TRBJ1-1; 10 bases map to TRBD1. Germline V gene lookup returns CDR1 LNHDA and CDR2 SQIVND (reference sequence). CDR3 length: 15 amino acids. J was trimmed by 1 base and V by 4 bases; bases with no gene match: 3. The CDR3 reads CASSTWTGGNTEAFF. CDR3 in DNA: TGTGCCAGTAGTACCTGGACAGGGGGGAACACTGAAGCTTTCTTT.

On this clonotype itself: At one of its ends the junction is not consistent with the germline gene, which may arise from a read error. The CDR3 DNA follows: TGTGCCAGCAGCTCCGGGCTTCGACAGGGGACCCCCTACGGGCAGTACTTC. Translating gives CASSSGLRQGTPYGQYF. The chain couples TRBV7-3 to TRBJ2-7; 8 bases match TRBD1. In germline, CDR1 is SGHTA, CDR2 FQGTGA. This CDR3 has 17 residues.

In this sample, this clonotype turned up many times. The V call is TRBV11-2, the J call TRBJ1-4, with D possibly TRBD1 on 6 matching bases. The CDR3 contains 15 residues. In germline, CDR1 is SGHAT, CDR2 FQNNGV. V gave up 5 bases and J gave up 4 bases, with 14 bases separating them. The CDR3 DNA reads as TGTGCCAGCAGCCTGTGGGGGCAGAGTAATGAAAAACTGTTTTTT. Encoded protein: CASSLWGQSNEKLFF.

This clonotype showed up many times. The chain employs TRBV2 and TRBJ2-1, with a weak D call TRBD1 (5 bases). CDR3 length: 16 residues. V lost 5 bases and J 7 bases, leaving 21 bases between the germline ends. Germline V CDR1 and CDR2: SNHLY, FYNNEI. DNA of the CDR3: TGTGCCAGCAGTTCCCATTTGACAGCCACTTTGAATGAGCAGTTCTTC. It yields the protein CASSSHLTATLNEQFF.

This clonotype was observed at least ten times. The CDR3 coding sequence is TGTGCTAGTGGTTTGAGTGGGTCAGATACGCAGTATTTT. The encoded protein is CASGLSGSDTQYF. The rearrangement links TRBV12-5 to TRBJ2-3; D gene uncertain. V gave up 2 bases and J gave up 4 bases, with 7 bases separating them. Germline CDR1 is LGHNT and CDR2 is FRNRAP. The CDR3 contains 13 residues.

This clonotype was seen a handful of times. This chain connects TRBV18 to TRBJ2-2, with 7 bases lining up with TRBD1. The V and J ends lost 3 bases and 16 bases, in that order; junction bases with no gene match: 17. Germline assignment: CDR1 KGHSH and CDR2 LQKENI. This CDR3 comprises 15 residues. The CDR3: CASSPGQPSQIVGFF. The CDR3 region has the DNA TGTGCCAGCTCACCGGGACAGCCGAGTCAAATCGTCGGGTTTTTT.

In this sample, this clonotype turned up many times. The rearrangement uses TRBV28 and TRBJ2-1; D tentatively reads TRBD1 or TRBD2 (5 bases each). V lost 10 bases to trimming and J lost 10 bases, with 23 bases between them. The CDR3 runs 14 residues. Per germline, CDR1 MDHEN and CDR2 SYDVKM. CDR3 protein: CATKTGGGLYEQFF. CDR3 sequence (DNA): TGTGCCACCAAGACTGGGGGTGGGCTTTACGAGCAGTTCTTC.

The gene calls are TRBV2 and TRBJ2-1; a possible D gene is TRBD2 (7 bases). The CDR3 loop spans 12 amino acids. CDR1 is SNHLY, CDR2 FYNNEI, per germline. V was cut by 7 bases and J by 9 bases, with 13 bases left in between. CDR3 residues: CASTPGGSEQFF. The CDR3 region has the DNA TGTGCCAGCACACCGGGGGGCAGTGAGCAGTTCTTC.

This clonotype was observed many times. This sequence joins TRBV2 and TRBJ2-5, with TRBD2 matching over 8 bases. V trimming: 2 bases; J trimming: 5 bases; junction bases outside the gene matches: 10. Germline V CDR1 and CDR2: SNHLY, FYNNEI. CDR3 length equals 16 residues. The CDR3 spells CASSEIGGRQWETQYF. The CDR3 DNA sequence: TGTGCCAGCAGTGAAATTGGCGGGAGGCAGTGGGAGACCCAGTACTTC.